This is a list of T cell receptor beta chains from one sample in a study of beta chain features in type 1 diabetes. Sequencing was performed with immunoSEQ multiplex PCR; in TCRdb, only in-frame clones are kept and a portion is missing. This sample has over 650,000 clones, with roughly 13% found just once. Specimen: naive CD4+ T cells from blood. The receptor source for this set is a young man with type 1 diabetes. Both conserved end residues are part of each CDR3. Each record gives: V gene, clone size, J gene, D gene, CDR3 DNA, CDR3 protein. D genes are given only for firm matches. The listing skips clone size in some rows; elsewhere it reads once, few, many or a size class.

v_gene: TRBV7-2
abundance: -
j_gene: TRBJ2-3
d_gene: -
CDR3nt: TGTGCCAGCAGCTCCCGCAGGGAGGCAGATACGCAGTATTTT
CDR3aa: CASSSRREADTQYF

v_gene: TRBV27
abundance: -
j_gene: TRBJ2-1
d_gene: TRBD2
CDR3nt: TGTGCCAGCACCCCTGGGGCGGGGGGTTTTCTAAATGAGCAGTTCTTC
CDR3aa: CASTPGAGGFLNEQFF

v_gene: TRBV19
abundance: few
j_gene: TRBJ2-2
d_gene: -
CDR3nt: TGTGCCAGTAGTATATTGGGGGGACCCTCCACCGGGGAGCTGTTTTTT
CDR3aa: CASSILGGPSTGELFF

v_gene: TRBV11-2
abundance: -
j_gene: TRBJ2-2
d_gene: -
CDR3nt: TGTGCCAGCAGCCCGCAAGCGGGCTCCGCGGGCACCGGGGAGCTGTTTTTT
CDR3aa: CASSPQAGSAGTGELFF

v_gene: TRBV14
abundance: few
j_gene: TRBJ1-5
d_gene: -
CDR3nt: TGTGCCAGCAGCCAAGACAGAAATCAGCCCCAGCATTTT
CDR3aa: CASSQDRNQPQHF

v_gene: TRBV2
abundance: few
j_gene: TRBJ1-5
d_gene: -
CDR3nt: TGTGCCAGCTGGTCCTCAACCGATCAGCCCCAGCATTTT
CDR3aa: CASWSSTDQPQHF

v_gene: TRBV29-1
abundance: -
j_gene: TRBJ2-7
d_gene: -
CDR3nt: TGCAGCGTCGAGGGAGGAGGGGGAGGCCTCTACGAGCAGTACTTC
CDR3aa: CSVEGGGGGLYEQYF

v_gene: TRBV29-1
abundance: -
j_gene: TRBJ2-5
d_gene: -
CDR3nt: TGCAGCGTGGACATGAGGGGAGGAGAGACCCAGTACTTC
CDR3aa: CSVDMRGGETQYF

v_gene: TRBV7-9
abundance: few
j_gene: TRBJ2-7
d_gene: -
CDR3nt: TGTGCCAGCAGTTCCAGGACGGGGGATCGCTACGAGCAGTACTTC
CDR3aa: CASSSRTGDRYEQYF

v_gene: TRBV7-2
abundance: few
j_gene: TRBJ2-7
d_gene: TRBD1
CDR3nt: TGTGCCAGCAGCTTAAGCGGGACAGGGGCCTACGAGCAGTACTTC
CDR3aa: CASSLSGTGAYEQYF

v_gene: TRBV18
abundance: -
j_gene: TRBJ1-3
d_gene: TRBD1
CDR3nt: TGTGCCAGCACGGAGCAAAGACAGGGAGGTTCTGGAAACACCATATATTTT
CDR3aa: CASTEQRQGGSGNTIYF

v_gene: TRBV7-2
abundance: -
j_gene: TRBJ2-5
d_gene: TRBD2
CDR3nt: TGTGCCAGCAGCTTGGGCGGGAGTGGGGAGACCCAGTACTTC
CDR3aa: CASSLGGSGETQYF

v_gene: TRBV4-2
abundance: -
j_gene: TRBJ2-1
d_gene: TRBD2
CDR3nt: TGTGCCAGCAGCCAGGCCGGGGGGACGTTTTACAATGAGCAGTTCTTC
CDR3aa: CASSQAGGTFYNEQFF

v_gene: TRBV4-1
abundance: few
j_gene: TRBJ2-3
d_gene: TRBD1
CDR3nt: TGCGCCAGCAGCCAAGATCGGGACAGAGATACGCAGTATTTT
CDR3aa: CASSQDRDRDTQYF

v_gene: TRBV29-1
abundance: -
j_gene: TRBJ2-3
d_gene: TRBD2
CDR3nt: TGCAGCGTTGAAGGGACTAGGAGGGCAGATACGCAGTATTTT
CDR3aa: CSVEGTRRADTQYF

v_gene: TRBV5-1
abundance: -
j_gene: TRBJ2-3
d_gene: -
CDR3nt: TGCGCCAGCAGCTTGCCCGGGGGCGGGGGCGGCAGAGATACGCAGTATTTT
CDR3aa: CASSLPGGGGGRDTQYF

v_gene: TRBV27
abundance: -
j_gene: TRBJ2-3
d_gene: TRBD2
CDR3nt: TGTGCCAGCAGACTCCTAGCGGGGGGGCATCCCACAGATACGCAGTATTTT
CDR3aa: CASRLLAGGHPTDTQYF

v_gene: TRBV29-1
abundance: -
j_gene: TRBJ1-1
d_gene: -
CDR3nt: TGCAGCGTTCTGTGGACGGTGAACACTGAAGCTTTCTTT
CDR3aa: CSVLWTVNTEAFF

v_gene: TRBV5-1
abundance: few
j_gene: TRBJ1-2
d_gene: -
CDR3nt: TGCGCCAGCAGCTCGACGGACGGTCACTATGGCTACACCTTC
CDR3aa: CASSSTDGHYGYTF

v_gene: TRBV25-1
abundance: -
j_gene: TRBJ1-2
d_gene: TRBD1
CDR3nt: TGTGCCAGCCCAGGGGGGGCTGGCTACACCTTC
CDR3aa: CASPGGAGYTF

v_gene: TRBV19
abundance: -
j_gene: TRBJ2-1
d_gene: -
CDR3nt: TGTGCCAGTAGTCGGAACTACAATGAGCAGTTCTTC
CDR3aa: CASSRNYNEQFF

v_gene: TRBV9
abundance: -
j_gene: TRBJ1-3
d_gene: -
CDR3nt: TGTGCCAGCAGCAATTCCGGGATCCTGCCAAACACCATATATTTT
CDR3aa: CASSNSGILPNTIYF

v_gene: TRBV5-1
abundance: -
j_gene: TRBJ2-1
d_gene: -
CDR3nt: TGCGCCAGCAGCTTGAAGAGGGGAAGTGAGCAGTTCTTC
CDR3aa: CASSLKRGSEQFF

v_gene: TRBV29-1
abundance: few
j_gene: TRBJ2-3
d_gene: TRBD2
CDR3nt: TGCAGCGTTGAGCGGGAGCCAGATACGCAGTATTTT
CDR3aa: CSVEREPDTQYF

v_gene: TRBV5-4
abundance: -
j_gene: TRBJ2-7
d_gene: -
CDR3nt: TGTGCCAGCAGCCGTGACGGCGAGCAGTACTTC
CDR3aa: CASSRDGEQYF

v_gene: TRBV10-3
abundance: -
j_gene: TRBJ2-7
d_gene: -
CDR3nt: TGTGCCACCCAGACAGATACCTACGAGCAGTACTTC
CDR3aa: CATQTDTYEQYF

v_gene: TRBV5-4
abundance: -
j_gene: TRBJ2-5
d_gene: TRBD1
CDR3nt: TGTGCCAGCAGCCGCGTTGGGACAGGGCAAGAGACCCAGTACTTC
CDR3aa: CASSRVGTGQETQYF

v_gene: TRBV5-6
abundance: -
j_gene: TRBJ1-5
d_gene: -
CDR3nt: TGTGCCAGCAGCTTGGCAGGGTTCAATCAGCCCCAGCATTTT
CDR3aa: CASSLAGFNQPQHF

v_gene: TRBV5-4
abundance: -
j_gene: TRBJ1-2
d_gene: TRBD1
CDR3nt: TGTGCCAGCAGCTTGATGGACAGGGGGCAGGGTGGCTACACCTTC
CDR3aa: CASSLMDRGQGGYTF

v_gene: TRBV15
abundance: -
j_gene: TRBJ2-5
d_gene: -
CDR3nt: TGTGCCACCAGCTTCAGCAAGGGGGAGACCCAGTACTTC
CDR3aa: CATSFSKGETQYF

v_gene: TRBV2
abundance: few
j_gene: TRBJ1-4
d_gene: -
CDR3nt: TGTGCCAGCACCTGGACAAGAGACGAAAAACTGTTTTTT
CDR3aa: CASTWTRDEKLFF

v_gene: TRBV7-8
abundance: -
j_gene: TRBJ2-1
d_gene: -
CDR3nt: TGTGCCAGCAGCTTAGTGTACAATGAGCAGTTCTTC
CDR3aa: CASSLVYNEQFF

v_gene: TRBV4-1
abundance: -
j_gene: TRBJ2-5
d_gene: -
CDR3nt: TGCGCCAGCAGCCAAGATACGAGGGCTGGGGAGACCCAGTACTTC
CDR3aa: CASSQDTRAGETQYF

v_gene: TRBV29-1
abundance: few
j_gene: TRBJ2-7
d_gene: -
CDR3nt: TGCAGCGCTTTGCTATCGGGACCGACGGGGGAGCAGTACTTC
CDR3aa: CSALLSGPTGEQYF

v_gene: TRBV27
abundance: -
j_gene: TRBJ2-1
d_gene: -
CDR3nt: TGTGCCAGCAGTTTCAAGTTCCTCGATGAGCAGTTCTTC
CDR3aa: CASSFKFLDEQFF

v_gene: TRBV5-1
abundance: -
j_gene: TRBJ1-4
d_gene: TRBD1
CDR3nt: TGCGCCAGCAGCTTGGCCCTGGGACAGGGCGGAGAAAAACTGTTTTTT
CDR3aa: CASSLALGQGGEKLFF

v_gene: TRBV29-1
abundance: -
j_gene: TRBJ2-7
d_gene: TRBD1
CDR3nt: TGCAGCGCCCGGGACAGAGCCTTCTACGAGCAGTACTTC
CDR3aa: CSARDRAFYEQYF

v_gene: TRBV7-2
abundance: few
j_gene: TRBJ1-1
d_gene: TRBD1
CDR3nt: TGTGCCAGCAGTCCAACAGGGGTCGGCACTGAAGCTTTCTTT
CDR3aa: CASSPTGVGTEAFF

v_gene: TRBV7-9
abundance: -
j_gene: TRBJ2-1
d_gene: TRBD2
CDR3nt: TGTGCCAGCAGCTTAGCCCTGACTAGCGGGAGTTCCAATGAGCAGTTCTTC
CDR3aa: CASSLALTSGSSNEQFF

v_gene: TRBV19
abundance: -
j_gene: TRBJ2-5
d_gene: -
CDR3nt: TGTGCCAGTAGGCGGAGACGGAACCAAGAGACCCAGTACTTC
CDR3aa: CASRRRRNQETQYF

v_gene: TRBV7-9
abundance: few
j_gene: TRBJ2-7
d_gene: TRBD2
CDR3nt: TGTGCCAGCAGCTTAGGAGCGGGGGGGCCCAACGAGCAGTACTTC
CDR3aa: CASSLGAGGPNEQYF

v_gene: TRBV15
abundance: -
j_gene: TRBJ1-4
d_gene: -
CDR3nt: TGTGCCACCAGCAGTCGGGCCTCACCTTTGGGAAAACTGTTTTTT
CDR3aa: CATSSRASPLGKLFF

v_gene: TRBV5-1
abundance: -
j_gene: TRBJ2-3
d_gene: -
CDR3nt: TGCGCCAGCAGCCCGACCGGAGTGAAGGGCACAGATACGCAGTATTTT
CDR3aa: CASSPTGVKGTDTQYF

v_gene: TRBV27
abundance: -
j_gene: TRBJ2-6
d_gene: -
CDR3nt: TGTGCCAGCAGTTTACGGTGGGCTGTTGGGGCCAACGTCCTGACTTTC
CDR3aa: CASSLRWAVGANVLTF

v_gene: TRBV5-1
abundance: few
j_gene: TRBJ1-2
d_gene: TRBD1
CDR3nt: TGCGCCAGCAGGTTAGGGGGCCTTGACGGCTACACCTTC
CDR3aa: CASRLGGLDGYTF

v_gene: TRBV2
abundance: -
j_gene: TRBJ1-2
d_gene: -
CDR3nt: TGTGCCAGCAATTACGACAGGTTCTATGGCTACACCTTC
CDR3aa: CASNYDRFYGYTF

v_gene: TRBV28
abundance: -
j_gene: TRBJ2-7
d_gene: TRBD1
CDR3nt: TGTGCCAGCAGTTCGGACAGGGCAAAGTGGGACTTC
CDR3aa: CASSSDRAKWDF

v_gene: TRBV28
abundance: -
j_gene: TRBJ1-4
d_gene: TRBD1
CDR3nt: TGTGCCAGCAGTTTATCGGGACAGGGTAATGAAAAACTGTTTTTT
CDR3aa: CASSLSGQGNEKLFF

v_gene: TRBV15
abundance: few
j_gene: TRBJ1-2
d_gene: -
CDR3nt: TGTGCCACCACGGGACAAGGAAACTATGGCTACACCTTC
CDR3aa: CATTGQGNYGYTF

v_gene: TRBV5-1
abundance: -
j_gene: TRBJ2-7
d_gene: TRBD1
CDR3nt: TGCGCCAGCAGTCAAAATCCTCCGGGACAGGGACCTTACGAGCAGTACTTC
CDR3aa: CASSQNPPGQGPYEQYF

v_gene: TRBV29-1
abundance: few
j_gene: TRBJ2-3
d_gene: -
CDR3nt: TGCAGCGTCTATAATAAAATCGGGCAGTCAAACACAGATACGCAGTATTTT
CDR3aa: CSVYNKIGQSNTDTQYF